This TCR beta chain appears in the sequencing data of a study of vaccination and CD4 T cells after COVID-19. About the research overall: In the convalescent group, nasal swab PCR was SARS-CoV-2 positive; fewer than ten cases were mild and one severe. Post-diagnosis, post-COVID samples were collected after a median approximately 100 days, ranging 35 to 161.

Regarding treatment: roughly ten-day PBMC culture with coronavirus spike peptide pools or control peptides (ViraFEST assay). CD4+ T cells that had been cultured provided DNA sequenced with the Oncomine TCR Beta short-read assay. In this case, cultured CD4+ T cells provided the extracted genomic DNA. TCRdb re-called the PCR reads with MiXCR, one entry per CDR3 protein. The table includes approximately 11,000 distinct CDR3 sequences, roughly 72% detected once. The CDR3 has 19 amino acids. The V and J ends lost 5 bases and 0 bases respectively, with 23 bases between them. Germline V gene sequence: CDR1 SGHTA, CDR2 FQGTGA. This clonotype was counted a few times. Its cognate antigen is unknown.

This chain uses TRBV7-3 with TRBJ2-1; a possible D gene is TRBD2 (7 bases). What was sequenced was CD4+ T cells from blood, cultured in vitro. The sequence derives from a human donor who had recovered from COVID-19. The CDR3 is CASSHPRGGGRGSYNEQFF. CDR3 coding DNA: TGTGCCAGCAGCCACCCCCGAGGGGGGGGCAGGGGCTCCTACAATGAGCAGTTCTTC.